A single sample gave rise to the 6 T cell receptor beta chains below, sequenced in a study of T cell responses to AZD1222 COVID-19 vaccine. TCRdb's copy holds only in-frame clones and misses some; the assay was immunoSEQ multiplex PCR. Among 90,000 to 130,000 clones, around 85% were seen once, and the ten largest hold 4.6%. The source was peripheral blood, collected on day 0 of AZD1222 vaccination. These receptors were collected from an adult in good health.

This clone was counted a single time. The rearrangement links TRBV18 to TRBJ2-6; TRBD1 or TRBD2 may be the D gene (6 bases each). The length of the CDR3 is 18 residues. Germline V gene sequence: CDR1 KGHSH, CDR2 LQKENI. The V end was cut by 5 bases, the J end by 0 bases, with 17 bases between. CDR3 bases: TGTGCCAGCTCATCGGGGGCTTATGTTACCTCTGGGGCCAACGTCCTGACTTTC. Amino acids: CASSSGAYVTSGANVLTF.

This clone showed up just a few times. A read error may account for a junction end that differs from germline. V and J are TRBV7-2 and TRBJ1-5, with 10 bases aligning to TRBD1. CDR3 size: 18 residues. Looked up from germline, CDR1 is SGHTA and CDR2 is FQGNSA. CDR3 sequence reads: CASSVAPYRDRGRQPQHF. Written as DNA, the CDR3 is TGTGCCAGCAGCGTAGCTCCGTACCGGGACAGGGGAAGACAGCCCCAGCATTTT.

The CDR3: CASSRLAGNNEQFF. The DNA for the CDR3 is TGTGCCAGCAGTCGACTAGCGGGAAACAATGAGCAGTTCTTC. The chain has TRBV2 and TRBJ2-1, with TRBD2 matching over 11 bases. Looked up from germline, CDR1 is SNHLY and CDR2 is FYNNEI. CDR3 size: 14 residues. Trimming at V came to 5 bases and at J to 5 bases, leaving 2 bases not matched to a gene.

V gene TRBV30 combines with J gene TRBJ2-7; TRBD1 matches 10 bases. Per the germline V gene, CDR1 is GTSNPN and CDR2 is SVGIG (reference sequence). Trimming took 5 bases from V and 7 from J; bases not matched to a gene: 8. CDR3 length: 13 residues. Here the CDR3 reads CAWGDRGIGEQYF. DNA of the CDR3: TGTGCCTGGGGGGACAGGGGAATAGGGGAGCAGTACTTC.

The J gene is TRBJ1-5, the V gene TRBV7-9, with 8 positions matching TRBD1. With 6 bases clipped from V and 4 bases from J, the junction kept 5 bases outside the gene matches. Looked up from germline, CDR1 is SEHNR and CDR2 is FQNEAQ (reference sequence). CDR3 length: 14 residues. The CDR3 sequence: CASRPQGANQPQHF. Written as DNA, the CDR3 is TGTGCCAGCAGACCGCAGGGGGCAAATCAGCCCCAGCATTTT. Looking up the rest from reference TRBV7-9 and TRBJ1-5 gives the full variable domain: DTGVSQNPRHKITKRGQNVTFRCDPISEHNRLYWYRQTLGQGPEFLTYFQNEAQLEKSRLLSDRFSAERPKGSFSTLEIQRTEQGDSAMYLCASRPQGANQPQHFGDGTRLSIL.

CDR3 loop: CASSLMRGTGNTIYF. Here the CDR3 DNA reads TGTGCCAGCAGTTTAATGAGGGGAACTGGAAACACCATATATTTT. The genes are TRBV28 and TRBJ1-3, with a tentative D call TRBD1 (5 bases). Trimming removed 2 bases from V and 2 bases from J, with 10 bases in between. The germline V gene encodes CDR1 MDHEN and CDR2 SYDVKM. The CDR3 contains 15 residues.